Included here is one T cell receptor (beta chain) sequence, with context. The antigen is undetermined. The V end lost 2 bases, the J end lost 0 bases, and 14 bases lay between the germline ends. Germline-derived CDR1 and CDR2 are LNHNV and YYDKDF (reference sequence). This CDR3 spans 17 amino acids. The data were taken from a study of vaccination effects on CD4 cells after COVID-19. Sequencing was performed with immunoSEQ multiplex PCR; in TCRdb, only in-frame clones are kept and a portion is missing. The sample lists tens of thousands of clones; approximately 76% were seen once. Pools of viral peptides were used by the ViraFEST assay to expand antigen-specific CD4+ T cells ahead of sequencing. Scientists isolated CD4+ T cells after an approximately 10-day culture period ended. Vaccinees lacked prior SARS-CoV-2 infection and tested negative for nucleocapsid antibodies. Culturing of about 2 million PBMC per well took place with around 10 IU/ml IL-2 and around 10 ug/ml peptides. IL-2 medium took the place of half the medium on both days 3 and 7.

The V gene is TRBV15, the J gene TRBJ2-4; tentatively, D is TRBD2 (6 bases). The clonotype originates from a human donor who received a COVID-19 vaccine. Sequenced here: CD4+ T cells from PBMCs cultured with HCoV-NL63 spike peptides, sampled before COVID-19 vaccination. CDR3 sequence reads: CATSRKAGFVAKNIQYF. The CDR3 region has the DNA TGTGCCACCAGCAGAAAGGCGGGGTTTGTAGCCAAAAACATTCAGTACTTC. Full variable domain (rest looked up from reference TRBV15 and TRBJ2-4): DAMVIQNPRYQVTQFGKPVTLSCSQTLNHNVMYWYQQKSSQAPKLLFHYYDKDFNNEADTPDNFQSRRPNTSFCFLDIRSPGLGDTAMYLCATSRKAGFVAKNIQYFGAGTRLSVL.